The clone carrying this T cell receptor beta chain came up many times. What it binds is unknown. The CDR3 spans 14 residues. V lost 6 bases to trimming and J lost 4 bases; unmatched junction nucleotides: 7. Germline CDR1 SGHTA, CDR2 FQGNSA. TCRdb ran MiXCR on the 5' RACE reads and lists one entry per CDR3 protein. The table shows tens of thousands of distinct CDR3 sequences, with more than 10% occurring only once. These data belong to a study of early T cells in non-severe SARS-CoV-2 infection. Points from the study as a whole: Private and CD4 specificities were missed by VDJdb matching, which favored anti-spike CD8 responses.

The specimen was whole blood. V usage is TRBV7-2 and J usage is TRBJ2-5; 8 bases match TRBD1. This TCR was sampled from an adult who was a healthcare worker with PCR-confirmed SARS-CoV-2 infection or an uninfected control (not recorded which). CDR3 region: CASSFQTGGETQYF. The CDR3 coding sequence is TGTGCCAGCAGTTTCCAAACAGGGGGAGAGACCCAGTACTTC.